What follows describes a single T cell receptor (beta chain). Its antigen is not identified. Isolated RNA was reverse transcribed in full, so expressed TCRB transcripts were sequenced. Naive, central memory and regulatory T cell samples came to a mean of about 3.9 million reads. The method was immunoSEQ multiplex PCR; TCRdb's version includes in-frame clones alone and lacks a portion of them. The sample contains fewer than 650,000 clones, around a sixth of which appear only once. The V gene's germline CDR1 is PRHDT and CDR2 FYEKMQ (reference sequence). CDR3 length: 14 amino acids. The V end was cut by 5 bases, the J end by 4 bases, with 11 bases between. The sample originates from a study of beta chain features in type 1 diabetes. General observations from the study: Comparison showed that naive, central memory and Treg TCRB repertoires appeared more similar among patients than among healthy donors. Shorter TCRB CDR3s, moderately but significantly so, marked every one of the four CD4+ subsets in Type 1 diabetes patients.

The rearrangement links TRBV13 to TRBJ1-4; TRBD1 is a possible D gene (5 bases). The sequencing sample was made of naive CD4+ T cells from blood. The receptor was isolated from a man aged 18 to 30 in good health. Written as DNA, the CDR3 is TGTGCCAGCAGCCTCGACAGCAATAATGAAAAACTGTTTTTT. Translated: CASSLDSNNEKLFF. Supplemented by reference TRBV13 and TRBJ1-4, the full variable domain reads AAGVIQSPRHLIKEKRETATLKCYPIPRHDTVYWYQQGPGQDPQFLISFYEKMQSDKGSIPDRFSAQQFSDYHSELNMSSLELGDSALYFCASSLDSNNEKLFFGSGTQLSVL.